This note documents a single T cell receptor beta chain sequence. Its specific antigen is unknown. The input lacks base qualities; no much larger clone sits a single base away. The cohort comprised 670 or so healthy bone marrow donors. Cohort members were all nominally healthy when sampled, although unrecorded immune exposures were likely present. The donor was CMV seronegative and belonged to the group of approximately 320 seronegative cohort members. A peripheral blood sample was provided by each donor, and peripheral blood mononuclear cells were used for TCR beta sequencing. The Qiagen DNeasy Blood Extraction Kit was used to extract genomic DNA from the blood cell samples. This specimen belongs to a study of cytomegalovirus exposure and HLA in healthy donors (dated by TCRdb to 2017 to 2019). A note on the overall study: In an earlier analysis of roughly 590 of the donors, roughly 300 Gb of sequence data and about 110 million unique TCR beta sequences from roughly 200 million T cells were reported. An early release covering over 500 HLA-typed donors comprised 300 to 350 gigabases of sequencing data and tens of millions of unique TCR sequences. To predict cytomegalovirus infection status, the study brought together high-throughput TCR immunosequencing, statistical association of individual TCRs with disease status, and machine learning. A later analysis re-analyzed previously published TCR beta repertoires from roughly 600 donors and added high-resolution HLA genotyping to study TCR occurrence patterns. An earlier analysis of some 600 of the donors applied high-throughput TCR beta sequencing to assess whether each TCR beta V gene segment acted as functional or pseudogenic. The aim of the study was to test whether cataloging public T cell receptors could identify signatures of past pathogen exposure. The later analysis used no new phenotypic data to find candidate immune exposures, relying instead on TCR beta sequences and their occurrence across donors. The number of typed donors differed by locus: 629-630 for A, B, C, DRB1 and DQB1; approximately 520 for DQA1; roughly 600 for DPA1; and roughly 490 for DPB1. Across approximately 400 genotyped donors of the cohort, an average of about 240,000 unique TCR beta nucleotide sequences per donor were sequenced, and approximately 17% of those sequences were non-productive. Class I and class II HLA loci were covered by the typing at four-digit resolution. Four to six DR-DQ haplotypes were handled as single units for association and clustering, since linkage in the cohort was strong. Besides the first cohort of roughly 640 subjects, a separate validation cohort made up of 120 different subjects was used. In a later genetic analysis, genome-wide SNP genotypes for 398 of the 666 donors were used, and that subset was treated as a discovery cohort. Donor age, sex, ethnicity and CMV serostatus were compiled together with the repertoire data. The T cell repertoires of 666 subjects were profiled by immunosequencing and related to cytomegalovirus serostatus. Of the roughly 410 genotyped donors, 81% were placed in the genetic ancestry cluster associated with self-reported Caucasian donors. All discovery cohort repertoires had been generated using a single sequencing platform. General conclusions and limits of the study: A further reported finding was that TCR beta sequences accurately predicted the HLA-A and HLA-B alleles for most subjects in the first cohort. The cohort was sequenced for TCR beta chains only, and without alpha or paired-chain data the features that could be detected were limited. An earlier analysis of some 590 of the donors showed that most TCR beta V segments appeared in productive rearrangements either about 87% or about 30% of the time, which broadly matched IMGT annotations. In a later analysis, several top co-occurrence clusters were reported to appear linked to parvovirus B19, influenza, CMV and Epstein-Barr virus. V-gene and J-gene trimming of TCR beta chains was associated with a missense DCLRE1C variant in a later genetic analysis, and the association was replicated in an independent cohort. Most TCR sequences were seen in very few donors, while some public TCRs were found in many individuals. The study gave a list of more than 150 TCR beta chains associated with cytomegalovirus. In vitro tests confirmed that a few of the cytomegalovirus-associated TCR beta chains recognize cytomegalovirus antigens. A later genetic analysis reported fewer N-insertions in productive TCRs among donors in an Asian-associated ancestry cluster than the roughly 720-donor mean. Some IMGT-functional V segments, including TRBV6-2 and TRBV6-3, could not be told apart with the 87-base-pair reads, so those segments were excluded. According to a later analysis, TCR association rates differed among HLA loci, with DRB1 alleles showing the most associated TCRs and HLA-C alleles showing the fewest. A cluster of highly shared sequence variants was judged likely to represent a technical artifact of the sequencing pipeline. For the cohort, immune exposure information was limited to CMV serostatus. Because HLA typing was unavailable for some donors at each locus, only the typed subset was used in association tests. The classifier was reported to diagnose cytomegalovirus status with high specificity and sensitivity in both the original and validation cohorts. Some 16 rarely observed V segments, including chromosome 9 orphons, were excluded from the earlier analysis of approximately 500 of the donors because counts were too low. Sequencing depth was assumed to be roughly uniform across donors in the presence/absence analyses, though that assumption may not hold. A later analysis found that most CMV-associated TCR beta chains appeared HLA-restricted, with HLA associations seemingly driven largely by CMV exposure. Specific HLA alleles were associated with some 15,000 TCR beta sequences at a false discovery rate of 0.05 in a later analysis. In a later analysis, HLA-associated TCR beta chains showed more clonal expansion and lower generation probabilities than non-associated chains that were equally common. Strong co-occurrence of HLA alleles, especially DR and DQ, made assigning TCR associations to individual alleles difficult. The authors suggested that the approach could potentially be extended to other disease states and immunological phenotypes. Linkage disequilibrium might explain the correlated functional status among segregating V segments, but an unknown experimental factor could not be ruled out.

Libraries were built with the immunoSEQ multiplex PCR assay. A mixture of 60 forward primers for TCR Vbeta segments and 13 reverse primers for TCR Jbeta segments was used in the multiplex PCR. The CDR3 region of rearranged TCR beta genes was amplified from genomic DNA by a multiplex PCR assay. Amplified TCR beta libraries were sequenced as 87-base-pair reads on the Illumina HiSeq System. In the original analysis: A later analysis counted tens of millions of unique TCR beta chains across the 666 repertoires, and 9 million to 14 million of these chains were shared by at least two donors. Raw reads were error-corrected and collapsed into unique sequences with a nearest-neighbor algorithm that merged closely related sequences to remove PCR and sequencing errors. Alignment of CDR3 sequences to IMGT reference sequences was used to assign V, D and J gene segments. For a sequence to be retained, a match of at least six nucleotides was required to both a V gene segment and a J gene segment. Rearrangements were classified as productive when the CDR3 lacked stop codons and remained in frame with V and J, and all other rearrangements were classified as non-productive. Following IMGT convention, CDR3 was defined as the stretch from the second conserved V-encoded cysteine up to the conserved J-encoded phenylalanine. Sequences without an unambiguous match to a single V gene segment were excluded from the earlier analysis of over 500 of the donors. In an earlier analysis of roughly 600 of the donors, a V segment was called functional when productive rearrangements were above 56.7%, and segregating when the standard deviation between donors exceeded 5%. A statistical classification framework was built to diagnose cytomegalovirus status from the catalog of TCR beta chain sequences. V and J gene assignment, in a later analysis, came from comparing TCR nucleotide sequences with IMGT/GENE-DB human TR gene sequences. The TCRdist pipeline was used in a later analysis to assign CDR3 sequences and most-parsimonious VDJ recombination scenarios. In a later analysis, each TCR beta chain was defined by its CDR3 amino acid sequence together with its V-gene family, and reads lacking a unique V-gene family were excluded. As a way to deal with suspected cross-contamination and a sequencing artifact, a later analysis dropped over 550 nucleotide sequences that were highly shared and had low generation probability. In a later analysis, a clonal expansion index for each public chain was calculated from normalized within-repertoire ranks of inferred template counts. Generation probabilities in a later analysis came from a VDJ recombination model fitted to out-of-frame rearrangements, and those results were checked against IGoR. A later analysis scored TCR-TCR, TCR-HLA and TCR-CMV co-occurrence with hypergeometric tests, applying a repertoire-size bias correction to TCR pairs. False discovery rates were estimated in a later analysis by permuting HLA or CMV assignments 20 times. A later analysis grouped co-occurring TCRs with DBSCAN, adding TCRdist sequence similarity when clustering within HLA-allele-positive subsets. For co-occurrence clustering, repertoires with fewer than 30,000 or more than 120,000 public chains were excluded, along with five repertoires with anomalous nucleotide sharing. TCRdb obtained this table from immuneACCESS and retained in-frame rearrangements with V and J assigned. These tables miss some clones; where compared with another copy, unresolved V genes account for less than half of the shortfall, and the remainder is unexplained. V, J and clone size are those of that table, while D and trimming were read from the DNA. The sample includes 150,000 to 200,000 clones, with roughly 77% observed a single time. Together, the top ten hold 1.6% of the sample.

From V the trimming removes 3 bases and from J it removes 3 bases, while the gene matches leave 4 bases of the junction unaccounted for. Its CDR3 holds 14 amino acids, cysteine through phenylalanine. The DNA shown is the 42-base CDR3, in frame from base 1. The germline V gene (reference sequence) specifies LNHDA as CDR1 and SQIVND as CDR2. Material: PBMCs. The chain links TRBV19 with TRBJ1-1, and TRBD1 aligns with 7 junction nucleotides. The source of this sequence is a woman in her fifties or sixties in good health and CMV-seronegative. CDR3 reads: CASSMRGTDTEAFF. The sequenced DNA is TGTGCCAGTAGTATGAGAGGGACAGACACTGAAGCTTTCTTT.